One and the same sample provided the 27 T cell receptor beta chains below, sequenced in a study of radiation and T cells in renal cell carcinoma (TCRdb year 2020). The time point label for this specimen denotes: blood 4 weeks post-SBRT, at nephrectomy. In the paper's terms, the treatment or condition label means: 15 Gy SBRT to primary tumor, nephrectomy 4 weeks later. Library preparation employed the immunoSEQ multiplex PCR assay. The table was pulled from immuneACCESS by TCRdb, which kept in-frame rearrangements only. Such tables lose some clones; where checked, under half of the loss comes from unresolved V genes, and the rest has no known cause. The sample records 120,000 to 150,000 clones, 75% to 90% of which are singletons. The ten biggest clones cover around a sixth of the sample. Source: blood, taken from a patient whose treatment included radiotherapy and nephrectomy. These receptors came from a woman aged 45-60 years with renal cell carcinoma.

V gene TRBV10-2 combines with J gene TRBJ2-5, with no clear D. Germline V gene data show CDR1 as WSHSY and CDR2 as SAAADI. The CDR3 is 11 residues long. Trimming left V 10 bases short and J 5 bases short, with 11 bases between. The CDR3 sequence is CATNEVETQYF. The CDR3 DNA follows: TGCGCCACCAACGAGGTCGAGACCCAGTACTTC.

Judged by abundance, this clone is medium-sized. This chain joins TRBV5-1 and TRBJ2-2; no reliable D call. Germline CDR1 and CDR2: SGHRS and YFSETQ. Trimming left V 0 bases short and J 5 bases short, with 5 bases between. The CDR3 runs 13 residues. CDR3: CASSLAWTGELFF. DNA for the CDR3: TGCGCCAGCAGCTTGGCCTGGACCGGGGAGCTGTTTTTT. Full variable domain (remainder filled in from reference TRBV5-1 and TRBJ2-2): KAGVTQTPRYLIKTRGQQVTLSCSPISGHRSVSWYQQTPGQGLQFLFEYFSETQRNKGNFPGRFSGRQFSNSRSEMNVSTLELGDSALYLCASSLAWTGELFFGEGSRLTVL.

The chain combines TRBV13 with TRBJ2-7, with D possibly being TRBD1 (6 bases). CDR3 length: 14 residues. With 4 bases removed from V and 4 bases from J, the gap between germline ends came to 14 bases. Looked up from germline, CDR1 is PRHDT and CDR2 is FYEKMQ (reference sequence). CDR3 in amino acids: CASSYGTPVYEQYF. The CDR3 DNA reads TGTGCCAGCAGCTACGGGACACCCGTTTACGAGCAGTACTTC. The variable domain in full, completed from reference TRBV13 and TRBJ2-7, reads AAGVIQSPRHLIKEKRETATLKCYPIPRHDTVYWYQQGPGQDPQFLISFYEKMQSDKGSIPDRFSAQQFSDYHSELNMSSLELGDSALYFCASSYGTPVYEQYFGPGTRLTVT.

The chain links TRBV5-4 to TRBJ2-1; D possibly matches TRBD1 or TRBD2 (5 bases each). From germline, CDR1 is SGHNT and CDR2 YYREEE (reference sequence). Between the trimmed V and J ends, which lost 1 base and 6 bases, there was a span of 11 bases. This CDR3 has 14 amino acids. CDR3: CASSLHGARNEQFF. In DNA, the CDR3 is TGTGCCAGCAGCTTGCACGGGGCGCGCAATGAGCAGTTCTTC.

The J gene is TRBJ2-3, the V gene TRBV4-3; D remains ambiguous. Trimming removed 0 bases from V and 7 bases from J, with 17 bases in between. Germline loops: CDR1 LGHNA, CDR2 YSLEER. The CDR3 runs to 16 residues. The CDR3 region is CASSQEPKAMLHTQYF. CDR3 nucleotide sequence: TGCGCCAGCAGCCAAGAACCCAAAGCGATGTTGCATACGCAGTATTTT.

Notes on this clone: The junction shows a germline mismatch at one end, possibly a read error. The J gene is TRBJ2-5, the V gene TRBV11-1; 7 bases fit TRBD1. The CDR3 runs to 15 residues. Germline V gene lookup returns CDR1 SGHAT and CDR2 FQDESV (reference sequence). In nucleotides, the CDR3 is TGTGCCAGCAGCATAGCACAGGGGCGCACAGAGACCCAGTACTTC. It is translated as CASSIAQGRTETQYF.

This clone occurred a few times. This rearrangement joins TRBV5-6 to TRBJ1-2; 7 bases agree with TRBD1. Germline values: CDR1 SGHDT, CDR2 YYEEEE. This CDR3 has 15 residues. V was clipped by 0 bases and J by 0 bases; unmatched bases: 2. As DNA, the CDR3 is TGTGCCAGCAGCTTGGCAGGGACAGCTAACTATGGCTACACCTTC. Its translation is CASSLAGTANYGYTF.

This sequence joins TRBV19 and TRBJ2-7, with unresolved D. Germline assignment: CDR1 LNHDA and CDR2 SQIVND (reference sequence). Trimming pared 6 bases from V and 2 bases from J, leaving 14 bases between. The CDR3 loop spans 14 amino acids. CDR3 sequence (DNA): TGTGCCAGTAGCAAATGGGCCGAAGCCTACGAGCAGTACTTC. Protein sequence: CASSKWAEAYEQYF.

The CDR3 is CASSPGQGSPTGELFF. Written as DNA, the CDR3 is TGCGCCAGCAGCCCTGGACAGGGGTCTCCCACCGGGGAGCTGTTTTTT. V gene TRBV5-1 combines with J gene TRBJ2-2, with 9 bases aligning to TRBD1. Germline CDR1 and CDR2: SGHRS and YFSETQ. With 4 bases clipped from V and 4 bases from J, the junction kept 8 bases outside the gene matches. CDR3 size: 16 residues. Based on the CDR3 plus reference TRBV5-1 and TRBJ2-2, the full variable domain is KAGVTQTPRYLIKTRGQQVTLSCSPISGHRSVSWYQQTPGQGLQFLFEYFSETQRNKGNFPGRFSGRQFSNSRSEMNVSTLELGDSALYLCASSPGQGSPTGELFFGEGSRLTVL.

There are a few counts of this clone. This chain joins TRBV6-6 and TRBJ1-4; TRBD1 might be the D (5 bases). V lost 5 bases and J lost 10, with 8 bases in between. Per germline, CDR1 MNHNY and CDR2 SVGAGI (reference sequence). The CDR3 consists of 11 residues. CDR3 amino acids: CASSRDGKLFF. The CDR3 coding sequence is TGTGCCAGCAGTCGGGACGGAAAACTGTTTTTT.

The V gene is TRBV7-2, the J gene TRBJ2-5; 10 nucleotides agree with TRBD2. Germline V CDR1 and CDR2: SGHTA, FQGNSA. Unmatched junction bases numbered 7, after V lost 1 base and J lost 5 bases. The CDR3 spans 16 residues. As DNA, the CDR3 is TGTGCCAGCAGCTTAGTAAGCGGGGGGGCCGGGGAGACCCAGTACTTC. It yields the protein CASSLVSGGAGETQYF.

This chain joins TRBV6-1 and TRBJ2-5; D is possibly TRBD1 or TRBD2 (5 bases each). Germline assignment: CDR1 MNHNS and CDR2 SASEGT. The CDR3 is 17 amino acids. Trimming left V 1 base short and J 5 bases short, with 20 bases between. The CDR3: CASSEVGPGPIFETQYF. CDR3 bases: TGTGCCAGCAGTGAAGTGGGACCGGGACCCATTTTCGAGACCCAGTACTTC.

This rearrangement joins TRBV6-6 to TRBJ2-5; no reliable D call. The germline CDR1 and CDR2 sequences are MNHNY and SVGAGI (reference sequence). CDR3 length: 13 residues. V was clipped by 4 bases and J by 1 base, with 7 bases between them. The CDR3 reads CASSFMSQETQYF. The CDR3, as DNA: TGTGCCAGCAGTTTTATGTCCCAAGAGACCCAGTACTTC.

The chain combines TRBV7-9 with TRBJ1-2; TRBD1 matches at 7 bases. CDR1 is SEHNR, CDR2 FQNEAQ, per germline (reference sequence). The CDR3 extends over 14 amino acids. Trimming took 3 bases from V and 2 from J; bases not matched to a gene: 3. The CDR3 loop is CASSLTGSNYGYTF. In DNA, the CDR3 is TGTGCCAGCAGCTTGACAGGGTCAAACTATGGCTACACCTTC.

The chain links TRBV2 to TRBJ2-1; D is unresolved. Trimming left V 4 bases short and J 0 bases short, with 4 bases between. The CDR3 is made up of 13 amino acids. The germline V gene encodes CDR1 SNHLY and CDR2 FYNNEI. The CDR3 region has the DNA TGTGCCAGCAGTGCAGCCTCCTACAATGAGCAGTTCTTC. Translation: CASSAASYNEQFF.

The rearrangement uses TRBV5-1 and TRBJ2-5; 7 bases line up with TRBD2. This CDR3 is 15 amino acids long. The V gene end was trimmed by 4 bases and the J gene end by 1 base; junction bases not matched to a gene: 7. Germline CDR1 and CDR2: SGHRS and YFSETQ. The CDR3 loop reads CASSVTGLIQETQYF. CDR3 coding DNA: TGCGCCAGCAGCGTAACGGGACTAATCCAAGAGACCCAGTACTTC.

This clone has just one count. The chain has TRBV5-1 and TRBJ1-1; D ambiguous. From germline, CDR1 is SGHRS and CDR2 YFSETQ. CDR3 length: 15 amino acids. Trimming left V 3 bases short and J 0 bases short, with 12 bases between. The DNA of the CDR3 is TGCGCCAGCAGCTCGGGCTTTGACTTGAACACTGAAGCTTTCTTT. Protein: CASSSGFDLNTEAFF.

The rearrangement links TRBV30 to TRBJ1-1; 10 nucleotides align to TRBD1. Germline CDR1 is GTSNPN and CDR2 is SVGIG (reference sequence). The CDR3 is made up of 16 amino acids. The V gene end was trimmed by 2 bases and the J gene end by 5 bases; junction bases not matched to a gene: 11. CDR3 coding DNA: TGTGCCTGGAGTATCGGGACAGGGGTGCTTTTTACTGAAGCTTTCTTT. It yields the protein CAWSIGTGVLFTEAFF.

This sequence joins TRBV18 and TRBJ1-5, with D possibly TRBD1 on 5 matching bases. Germline CDR1 reads KGHSH; CDR2 reads LQKENI. The CDR3 runs 13 residues. Trimming shortened V by 0 bases and J by 7 bases, and 7 bases separated the two germline ends. The CDR3 protein is CASSPPGGQPQHF. In DNA form, the CDR3 reads TGTGCCAGCTCACCACCCGGGGGACAGCCCCAGCATTTT.

The J gene is TRBJ2-5, the V gene TRBV2, with 7 nucleotides matching TRBD2. This CDR3 is 15 amino acids long. Germline CDR1 SNHLY, CDR2 FYNNEI. With V trimmed by 7 bases and J by 2 bases, 10 bases remained unmatched. The CDR3 here is CASTLRTRSQETQYF. The CDR3 DNA follows: TGTGCCAGCACCCTCAGGACTAGGTCGCAAGAGACCCAGTACTTC.

The genes are TRBV7-2 and TRBJ2-5, with TRBD2 matching 14 bases. With V trimmed by 5 bases and J by 2 bases, 10 bases remained unmatched. The CDR3 runs 18 residues. Germline V gene data show CDR1 as SGHTA and CDR2 as FQGNSA. The CDR3: CASSLTGTSGSGQETQYF. The CDR3 DNA reads as TGTGCCAGCAGCCTTACCGGGACTAGCGGGAGTGGGCAAGAGACCCAGTACTTC.

This chain connects TRBV2 to TRBJ1-6; D unresolved. CDR1 and CDR2 from the germline V gene are SNHLY and FYNNEI. Deletions cut 4 bases from V and 5 bases from J, with 12 bases between. CDR3 size: 15 residues. CDR3 nucleotides: TGTGCCAGCAGTGTTGCGGGGTATGATAATTCACCCCTCCACTTT. It is translated as CASSVAGYDNSPLHF.

This clone was detected only once. The V call is TRBV6-6, the J call TRBJ1-1; 10 nucleotides line up with TRBD1. V shed 2 bases, J shed 5 bases, and the junction held 5 bases outside the gene matches. The CDR3 is made up of 15 amino acids. From germline, CDR1 is MNHNY and CDR2 SVGAGI (reference sequence). The CDR3 loop is CASSYLDRGDTEAFF. As DNA, the CDR3 is TGTGCCAGCAGTTACCTGGACAGGGGGGATACTGAAGCTTTCTTT.

The rearrangement joins TRBV7-8 to TRBJ1-4; D unresolved. V lost 4 bases and J lost 4, with 13 bases in between. CDR1 and CDR2 from the germline V gene are SGHVS and FQNEAQ. The CDR3 consists of 15 residues. This chain's CDR3 is CASSSTGPINEKLFF. The CDR3 DNA sequence: TGTGCCAGCAGCTCTACCGGGCCCATTAATGAAAAACTGTTTTTT.

The gene calls are TRBV5-4 and TRBJ2-1; possible D gene TRBD1, 6 bases. CDR1 SGHNT and CDR2 YYREEE come from the germline V gene (reference sequence). Trimming stripped 4 bases from V and 0 bases from J, with 20 bases between. CDR3 size: 18 residues. The CDR3 loop is CASSPPTGTPSSYNEQFF. CDR3 bases: TGTGCCAGCAGCCCACCAACAGGGACCCCAAGCTCCTACAATGAGCAGTTCTTC.

This chain links TRBV18 with TRBJ2-7; TRBD1 matches 10 bases. CDR1 KGHSH and CDR2 LQKENI come from the germline V gene. The trim removed 2 bases at V and 1 base at J, leaving 2 bases unmatched. CDR3 length: 15 residues. DNA for the CDR3: TGTGCCAGCTCACCAGGACAGGGGGGATCCTACGAGCAGTACTTC. Protein product: CASSPGQGGSYEQYF.

This chain connects TRBV5-1 to TRBJ2-5; 12 bases agree with TRBD2. The CDR3 loop spans 15 amino acids. Unmatched junction bases numbered 4, after V lost 4 bases and J lost 3 bases. Germline V CDR1 and CDR2: SGHRS, YFSETQ. CDR3 loop: CASSPRLAGEETQYF. As DNA, the CDR3 is TGCGCCAGCAGCCCTAGACTAGCGGGAGAAGAGACCCAGTACTTC. Full variable domain (missing parts from reference TRBV5-1 and TRBJ2-5): KAGVTQTPRYLIKTRGQQVTLSCSPISGHRSVSWYQQTPGQGLQFLFEYFSETQRNKGNFPGRFSGRQFSNSRSEMNVSTLELGDSALYLCASSPRLAGEETQYFGPGTRLLVL.